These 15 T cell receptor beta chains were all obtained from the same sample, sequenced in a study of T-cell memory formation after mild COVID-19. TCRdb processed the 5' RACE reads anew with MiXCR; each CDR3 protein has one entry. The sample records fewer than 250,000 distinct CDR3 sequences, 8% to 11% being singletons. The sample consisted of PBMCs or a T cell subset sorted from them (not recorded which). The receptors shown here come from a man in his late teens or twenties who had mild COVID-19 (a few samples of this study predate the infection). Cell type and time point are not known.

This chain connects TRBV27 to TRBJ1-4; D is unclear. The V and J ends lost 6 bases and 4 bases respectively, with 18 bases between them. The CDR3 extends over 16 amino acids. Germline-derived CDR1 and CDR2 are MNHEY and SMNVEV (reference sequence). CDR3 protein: CASSQRWGALNEKLFF. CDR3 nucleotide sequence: TGTGCCAGCAGCCAGCGATGGGGAGCCCTTAATGAAAAACTGTTTTTT. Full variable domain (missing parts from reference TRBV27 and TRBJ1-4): EAQVTQNPRYLITVTGKKLTVTCSQNMNHEYMSWYRQDPGLGLRQIYYSMNVEVTDKGDVPEGYKVSRKEKRNFPLILESPSPNQTSLYFCASSQRWGALNEKLFFGSGTQLSVL.

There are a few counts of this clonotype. The DNA of the CDR3 is TGTGCCAGCAGCTTAGGAGTGGGGATTGACACTGAAGCTTTCTTT. Translated, it gives CASSLGVGIDTEAFF. The chain recombines TRBV7-2 with TRBJ1-1; no firm D call. V lost 1 base, J lost 3 bases, and 12 bases lay in between. The germline CDR1 and CDR2 sequences are SGHTA and FQGNSA. This CDR3 has 15 residues.

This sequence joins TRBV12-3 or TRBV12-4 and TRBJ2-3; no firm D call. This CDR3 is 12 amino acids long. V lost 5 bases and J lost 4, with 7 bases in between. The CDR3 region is CASSHPPDTQYF. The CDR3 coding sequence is TGTGCCAGCAGTCATCCCCCAGATACGCAGTATTTT.

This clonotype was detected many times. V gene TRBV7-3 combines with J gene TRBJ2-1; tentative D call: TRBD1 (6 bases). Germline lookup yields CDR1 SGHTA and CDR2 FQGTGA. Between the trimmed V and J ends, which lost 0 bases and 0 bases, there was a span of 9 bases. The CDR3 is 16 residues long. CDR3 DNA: TGTGCCAGCAGCTTAACGGGGACACGCTCCTACAATGAGCAGTTCTTC. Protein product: CASSLTGTRSYNEQFF.

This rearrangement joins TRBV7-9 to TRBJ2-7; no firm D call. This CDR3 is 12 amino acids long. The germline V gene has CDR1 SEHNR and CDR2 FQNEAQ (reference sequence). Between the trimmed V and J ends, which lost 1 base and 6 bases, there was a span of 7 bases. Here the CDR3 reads CASSLDVGEQYV. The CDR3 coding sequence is TGTGCCAGCAGCTTAGATGTTGGCGAGCAGTACGTC.

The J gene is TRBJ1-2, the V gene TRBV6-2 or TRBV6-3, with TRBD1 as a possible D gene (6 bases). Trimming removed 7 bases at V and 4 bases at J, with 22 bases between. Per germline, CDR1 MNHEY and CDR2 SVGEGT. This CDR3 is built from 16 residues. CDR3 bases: TGTGCCAGCACAAGATTTGGGGGGCAGCGGTCCTATGGCTACACCTTC. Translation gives CASTRFGGQRSYGYTF.

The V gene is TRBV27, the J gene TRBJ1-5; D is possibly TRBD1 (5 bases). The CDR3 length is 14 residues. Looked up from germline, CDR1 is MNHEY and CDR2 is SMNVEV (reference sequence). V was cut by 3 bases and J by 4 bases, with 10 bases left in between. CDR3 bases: TGTGCCAGCAGTTTCAGAGGGGATAATCAGCCCCAGCATTTT. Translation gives CASSFRGDNQPQHF.

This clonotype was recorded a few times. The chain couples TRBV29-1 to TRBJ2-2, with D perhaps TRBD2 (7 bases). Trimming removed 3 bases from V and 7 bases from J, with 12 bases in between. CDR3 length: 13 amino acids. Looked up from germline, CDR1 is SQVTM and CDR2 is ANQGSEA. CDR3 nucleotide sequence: TGCAGCGTTGATAGGGGGGGCAACGGGGAGCTGTTTTTT. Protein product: CSVDRGGNGELFF.

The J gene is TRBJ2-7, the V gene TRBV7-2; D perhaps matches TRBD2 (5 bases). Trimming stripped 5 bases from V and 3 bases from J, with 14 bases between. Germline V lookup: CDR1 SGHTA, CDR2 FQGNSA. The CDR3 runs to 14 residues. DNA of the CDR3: TGTGCCAGCAGCACCGGACTTTTCGACTACGAGCAGTACTTC. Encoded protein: CASSTGLFDYEQYF.

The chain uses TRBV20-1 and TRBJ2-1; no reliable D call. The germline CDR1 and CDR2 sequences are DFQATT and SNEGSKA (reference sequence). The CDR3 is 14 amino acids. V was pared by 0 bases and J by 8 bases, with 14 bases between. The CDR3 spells CSARDPQRPDEQFF. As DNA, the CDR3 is TGCAGTGCTAGAGATCCTCAGCGCCCTGATGAGCAGTTCTTC.

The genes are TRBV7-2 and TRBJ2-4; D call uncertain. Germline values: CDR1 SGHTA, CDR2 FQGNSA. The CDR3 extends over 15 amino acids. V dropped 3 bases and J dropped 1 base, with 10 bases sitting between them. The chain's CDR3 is CASSFTPLAKNIQYF. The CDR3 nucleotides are TGTGCCAGCAGCTTTACGCCTTTGGCCAAAAACATTCAGTACTTC.

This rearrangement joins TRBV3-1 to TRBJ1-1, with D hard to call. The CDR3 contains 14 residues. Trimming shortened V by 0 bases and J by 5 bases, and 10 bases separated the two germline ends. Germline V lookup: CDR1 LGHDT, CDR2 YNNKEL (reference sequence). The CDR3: CASSQEGGRTEAFF. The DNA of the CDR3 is TGTGCCAGCAGCCAAGAAGGAGGGCGAACTGAAGCTTTCTTT.

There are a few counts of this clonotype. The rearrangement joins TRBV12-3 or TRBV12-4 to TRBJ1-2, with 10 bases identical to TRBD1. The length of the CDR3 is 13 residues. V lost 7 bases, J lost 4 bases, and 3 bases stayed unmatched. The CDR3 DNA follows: TGTGCCAGCACCCGGACAGGGGGCTATGGCTACACCTTC. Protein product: CASTRTGGYGYTF.

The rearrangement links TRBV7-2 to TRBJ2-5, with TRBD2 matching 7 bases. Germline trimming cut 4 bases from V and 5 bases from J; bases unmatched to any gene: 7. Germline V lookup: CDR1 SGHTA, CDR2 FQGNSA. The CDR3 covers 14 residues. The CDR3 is CASSYQRGGETQYF. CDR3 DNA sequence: TGTGCCAGCAGCTACCAGCGGGGCGGGGAGACCCAGTACTTC.

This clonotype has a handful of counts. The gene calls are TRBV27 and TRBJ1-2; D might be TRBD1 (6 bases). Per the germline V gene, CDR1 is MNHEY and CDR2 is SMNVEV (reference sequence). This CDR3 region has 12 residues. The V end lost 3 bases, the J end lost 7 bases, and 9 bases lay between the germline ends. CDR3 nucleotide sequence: TGTGCCAGCAGTTTTAAGGGGGGTGGCTACACCTTC. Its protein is CASSFKGGGYTF.